The clone carrying this T cell receptor (beta chain) came up once. Its specificity is unknown. This sample stems from a study of cytomegalovirus exposure and HLA in healthy donors. Points from the study as a whole: It was likely that a cluster of highly shared sequence variants was a sequencing artifact. HLA allele associations emerged for around 15,000 TCR beta sequences in a later analysis, at 0.05 false discovery rate.

PCR employed 60 Vbeta and 13 Jbeta primers. The table came from immunoSEQ multiplex PCR; TCRdb's copy has only in-frame clones and leaves some out. The table has hundreds of thousands of clones, roughly 73% seen once. Germline V gene sequence: CDR1 LNHDA, CDR2 SQIVND (reference sequence). The CDR3 length is 15 residues. Between the trimmed V and J ends, which lost 4 bases and 5 bases, there was a span of 14 bases. The specimen sequenced was PBMCs. This rearrangement joins TRBV19 to TRBJ1-4; D might be TRBD1 (5 bases). The sequence was collected from a boy aged 10-17 years in good health and CMV-seronegative. The CDR3 reads CASSTWTLQNEKLFF. CDR3 sequence (DNA): TGTGCCAGTAGTACCTGGACACTACAAAATGAAAAACTGTTTTTT.